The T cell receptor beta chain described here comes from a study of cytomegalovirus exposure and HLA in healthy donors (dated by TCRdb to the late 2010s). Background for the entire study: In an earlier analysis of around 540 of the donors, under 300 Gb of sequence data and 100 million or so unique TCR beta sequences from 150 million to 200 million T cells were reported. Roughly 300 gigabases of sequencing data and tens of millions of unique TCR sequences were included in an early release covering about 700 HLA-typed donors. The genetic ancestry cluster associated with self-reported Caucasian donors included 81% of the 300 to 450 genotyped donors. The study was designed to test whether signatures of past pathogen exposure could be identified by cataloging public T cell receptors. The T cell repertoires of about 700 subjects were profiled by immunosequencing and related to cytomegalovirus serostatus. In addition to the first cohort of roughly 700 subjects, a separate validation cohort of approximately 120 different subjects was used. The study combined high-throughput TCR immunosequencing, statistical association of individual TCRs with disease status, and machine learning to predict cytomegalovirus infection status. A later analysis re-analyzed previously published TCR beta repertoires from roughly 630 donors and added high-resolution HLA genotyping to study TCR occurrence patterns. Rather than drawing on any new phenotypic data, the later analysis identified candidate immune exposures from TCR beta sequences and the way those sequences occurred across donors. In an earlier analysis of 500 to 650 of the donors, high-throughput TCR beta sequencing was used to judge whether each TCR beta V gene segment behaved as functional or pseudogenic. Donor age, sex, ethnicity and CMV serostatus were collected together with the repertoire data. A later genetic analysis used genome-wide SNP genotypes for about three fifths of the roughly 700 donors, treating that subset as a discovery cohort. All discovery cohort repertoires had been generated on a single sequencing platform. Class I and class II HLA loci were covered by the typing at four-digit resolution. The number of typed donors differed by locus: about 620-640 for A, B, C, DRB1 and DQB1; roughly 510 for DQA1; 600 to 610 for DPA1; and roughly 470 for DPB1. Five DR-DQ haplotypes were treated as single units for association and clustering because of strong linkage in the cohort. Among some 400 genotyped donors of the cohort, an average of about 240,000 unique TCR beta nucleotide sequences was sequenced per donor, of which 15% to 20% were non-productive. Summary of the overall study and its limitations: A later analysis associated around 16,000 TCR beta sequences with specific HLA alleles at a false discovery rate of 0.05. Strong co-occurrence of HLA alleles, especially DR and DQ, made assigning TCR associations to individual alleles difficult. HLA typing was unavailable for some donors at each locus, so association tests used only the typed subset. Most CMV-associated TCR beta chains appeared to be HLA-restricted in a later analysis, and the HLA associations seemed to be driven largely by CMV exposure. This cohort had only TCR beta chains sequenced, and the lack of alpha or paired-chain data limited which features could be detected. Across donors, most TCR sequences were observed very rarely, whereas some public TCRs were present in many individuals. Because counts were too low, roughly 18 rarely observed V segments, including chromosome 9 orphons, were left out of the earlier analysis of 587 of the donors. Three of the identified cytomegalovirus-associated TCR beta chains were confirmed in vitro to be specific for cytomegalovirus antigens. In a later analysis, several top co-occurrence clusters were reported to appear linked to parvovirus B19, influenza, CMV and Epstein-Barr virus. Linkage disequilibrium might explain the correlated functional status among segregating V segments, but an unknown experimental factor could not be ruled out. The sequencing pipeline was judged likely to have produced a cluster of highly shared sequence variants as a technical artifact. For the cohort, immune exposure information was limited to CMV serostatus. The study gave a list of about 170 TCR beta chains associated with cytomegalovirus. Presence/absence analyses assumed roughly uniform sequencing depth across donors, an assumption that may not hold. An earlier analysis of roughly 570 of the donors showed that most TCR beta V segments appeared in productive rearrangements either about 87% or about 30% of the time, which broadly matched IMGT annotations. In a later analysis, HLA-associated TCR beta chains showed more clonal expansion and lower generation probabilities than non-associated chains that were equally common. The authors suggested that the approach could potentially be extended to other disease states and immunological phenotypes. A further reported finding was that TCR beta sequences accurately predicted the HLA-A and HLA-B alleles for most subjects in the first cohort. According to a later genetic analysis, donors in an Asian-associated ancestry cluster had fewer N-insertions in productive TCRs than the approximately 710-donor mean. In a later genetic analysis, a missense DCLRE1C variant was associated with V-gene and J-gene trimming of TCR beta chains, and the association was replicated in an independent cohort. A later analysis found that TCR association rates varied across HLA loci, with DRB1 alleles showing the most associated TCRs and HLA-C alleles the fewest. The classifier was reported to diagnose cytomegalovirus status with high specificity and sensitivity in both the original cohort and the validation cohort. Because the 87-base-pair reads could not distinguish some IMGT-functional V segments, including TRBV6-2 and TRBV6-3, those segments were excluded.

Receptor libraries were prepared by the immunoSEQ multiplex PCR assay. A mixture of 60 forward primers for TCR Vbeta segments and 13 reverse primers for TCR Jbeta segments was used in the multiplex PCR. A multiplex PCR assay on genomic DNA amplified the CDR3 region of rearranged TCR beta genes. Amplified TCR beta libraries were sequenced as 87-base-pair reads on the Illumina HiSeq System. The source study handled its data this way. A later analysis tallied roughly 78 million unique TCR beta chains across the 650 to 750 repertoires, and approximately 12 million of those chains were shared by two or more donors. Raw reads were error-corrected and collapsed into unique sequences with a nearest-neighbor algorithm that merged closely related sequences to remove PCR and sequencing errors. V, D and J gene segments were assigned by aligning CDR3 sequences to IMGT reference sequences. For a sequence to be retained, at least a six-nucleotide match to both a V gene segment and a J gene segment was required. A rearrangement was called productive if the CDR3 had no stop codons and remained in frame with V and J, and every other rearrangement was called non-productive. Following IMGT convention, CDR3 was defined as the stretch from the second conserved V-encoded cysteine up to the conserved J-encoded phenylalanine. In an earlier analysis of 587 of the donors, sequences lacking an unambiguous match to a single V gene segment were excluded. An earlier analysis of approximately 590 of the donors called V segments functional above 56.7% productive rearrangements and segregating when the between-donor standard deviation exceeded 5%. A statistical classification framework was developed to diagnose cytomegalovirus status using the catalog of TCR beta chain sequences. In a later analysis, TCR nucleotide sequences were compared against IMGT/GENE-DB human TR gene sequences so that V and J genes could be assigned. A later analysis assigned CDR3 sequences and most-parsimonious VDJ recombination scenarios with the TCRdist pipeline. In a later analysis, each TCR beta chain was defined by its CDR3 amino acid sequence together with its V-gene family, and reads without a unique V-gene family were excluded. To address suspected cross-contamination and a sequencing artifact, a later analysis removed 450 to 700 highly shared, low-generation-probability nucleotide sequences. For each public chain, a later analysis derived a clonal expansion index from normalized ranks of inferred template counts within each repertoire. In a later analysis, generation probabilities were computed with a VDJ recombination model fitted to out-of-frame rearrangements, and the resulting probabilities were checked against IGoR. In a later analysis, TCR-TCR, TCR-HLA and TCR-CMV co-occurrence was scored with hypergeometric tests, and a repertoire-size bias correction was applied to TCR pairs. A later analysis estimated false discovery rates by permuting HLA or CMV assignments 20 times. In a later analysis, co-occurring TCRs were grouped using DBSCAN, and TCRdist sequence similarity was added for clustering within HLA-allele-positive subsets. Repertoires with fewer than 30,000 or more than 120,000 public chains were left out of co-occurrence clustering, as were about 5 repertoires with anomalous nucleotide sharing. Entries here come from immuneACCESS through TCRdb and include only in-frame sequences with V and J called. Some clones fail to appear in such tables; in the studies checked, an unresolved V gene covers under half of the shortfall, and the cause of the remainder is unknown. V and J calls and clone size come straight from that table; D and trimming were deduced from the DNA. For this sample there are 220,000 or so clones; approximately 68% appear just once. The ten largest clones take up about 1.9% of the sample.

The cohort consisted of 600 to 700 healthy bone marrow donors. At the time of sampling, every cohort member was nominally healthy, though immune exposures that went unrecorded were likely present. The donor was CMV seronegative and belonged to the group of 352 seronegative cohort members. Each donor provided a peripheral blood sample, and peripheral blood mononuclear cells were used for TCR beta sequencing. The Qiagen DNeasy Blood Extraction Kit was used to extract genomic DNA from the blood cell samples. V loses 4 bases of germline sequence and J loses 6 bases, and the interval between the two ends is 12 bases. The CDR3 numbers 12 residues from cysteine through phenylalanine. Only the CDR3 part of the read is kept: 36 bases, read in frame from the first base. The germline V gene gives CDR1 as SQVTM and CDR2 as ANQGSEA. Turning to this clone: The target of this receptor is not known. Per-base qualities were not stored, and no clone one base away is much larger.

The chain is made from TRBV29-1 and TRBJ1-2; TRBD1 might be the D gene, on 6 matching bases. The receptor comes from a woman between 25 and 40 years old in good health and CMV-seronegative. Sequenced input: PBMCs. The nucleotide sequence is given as TGCAGCGTTGGTTTGGGGGGGCATGGCTACACCTTC. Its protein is CSVGLGGHGYTF.